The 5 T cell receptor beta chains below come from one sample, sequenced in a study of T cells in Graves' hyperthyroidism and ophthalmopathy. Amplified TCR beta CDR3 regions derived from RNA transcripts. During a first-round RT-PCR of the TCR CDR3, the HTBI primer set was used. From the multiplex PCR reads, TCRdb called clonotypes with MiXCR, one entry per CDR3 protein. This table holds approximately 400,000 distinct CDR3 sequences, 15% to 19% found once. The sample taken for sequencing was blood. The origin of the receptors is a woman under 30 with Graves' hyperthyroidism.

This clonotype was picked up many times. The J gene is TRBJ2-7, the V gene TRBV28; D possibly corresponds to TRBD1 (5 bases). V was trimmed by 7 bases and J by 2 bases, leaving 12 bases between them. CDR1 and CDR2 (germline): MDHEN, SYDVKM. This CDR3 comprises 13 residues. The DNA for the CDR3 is TGTGCCAGCAACGACAGAAGACCCTACGAGCAGTACTTC. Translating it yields CASNDRRPYEQYF.

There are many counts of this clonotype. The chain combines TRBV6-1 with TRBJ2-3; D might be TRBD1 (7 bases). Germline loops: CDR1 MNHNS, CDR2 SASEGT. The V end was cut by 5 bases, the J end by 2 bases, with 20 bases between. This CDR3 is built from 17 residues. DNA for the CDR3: TGTGCCAGCAGTTACGGAGGAGCCAGGGGGGCCACAGATACGCAGTATTTT. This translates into CASSYGGARGATDTQYF.

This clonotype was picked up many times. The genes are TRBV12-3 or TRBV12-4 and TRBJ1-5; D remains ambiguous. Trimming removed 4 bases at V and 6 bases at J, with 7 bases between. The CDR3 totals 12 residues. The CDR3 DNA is TGTGCCAGCAGTTCTGGACTTCAGCCCCAGCATTTT. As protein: CASSSGLQPQHF.

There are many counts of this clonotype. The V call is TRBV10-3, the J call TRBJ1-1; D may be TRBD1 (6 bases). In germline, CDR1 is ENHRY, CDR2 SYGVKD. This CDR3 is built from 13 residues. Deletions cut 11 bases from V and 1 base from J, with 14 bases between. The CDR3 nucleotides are TGTGCCTCCGGACAGCGGGAGAACACTGAAGCTTTCTTT. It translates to CASGQRENTEAFF.

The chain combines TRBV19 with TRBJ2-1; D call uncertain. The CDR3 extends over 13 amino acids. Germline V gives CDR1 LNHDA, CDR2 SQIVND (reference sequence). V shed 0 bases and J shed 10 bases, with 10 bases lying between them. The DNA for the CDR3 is TGTGCCAGTAGTATAGACCGGGCCCGAGAGCAGTTCTTC. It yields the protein CASSIDRAREQFF.